The T cell receptor beta chain described here comes from a study of regulatory T cells in long-lasting Graves disease. Germline V gives CDR1 MGHRA, CDR2 YSYEKL. V was shortened by 5 bases and J by 2 bases, with 13 bases between the two germline ends. The CDR3 loop spans 15 amino acids. Arm-PCR of CDR3 regions and iRepertoire HTBI primers were the basis on which TCR beta libraries were built. Authors' analysis steps: Samples collectively showed more than 55 TRBV and more than 11 TRBJ segments. MiXCR, run by TCRdb on the multiplex PCR reads, gives a single entry per CDR3 protein. TCRdb, rather than the study authors, made the V and J calls. This sample yields 400,000 to 500,000 distinct CDR3 sequences, of which over 15% are seen a single time; approximately 11% belongs to the top ten. As to time point: newly diagnosed GD, antithyroid drugs for less than 3 months. RNA extracted from PBMCs served as the sequencing template.

This clonotype has a single count. The antigen is unknown. Study findings and constraints: The study found persistent patients shared more public clonotypes (over 2,500) than new patients (966).

The sample was also reused in another study, on T cells in Graves' hyperthyroidism and ophthalmopathy.

Sequencing was performed on peripheral blood mononuclear cells (PBMCs), taken at new diagnosis, from a patient treated with antithyroid drugs. The sequence derives from a woman aged 25 to 39 with Graves disease. The rearrangement joins TRBV4-1 to TRBJ2-1; D gene ambiguous. This chain's CDR3 is CASSTRLGPYNEQFF. As DNA, the CDR3 is TGCGCCAGCAGCACTCGGCTAGGGCCCTACAATGAGCAGTTCTTC.